This T cell receptor (beta chain) was sequenced for a study of cytomegalovirus exposure and HLA in healthy donors. Whole-study results and caveats: What a later analysis reportedly showed was that an Asian-associated ancestry cluster had fewer N-insertions than the approximately 720-donor mean. Data from an earlier analysis indicated that most TCR beta V segments were productive either about 87% or about 30% of the time.

Germline values: CDR1 LNHDA, CDR2 SQIVND (reference sequence). Germline trimming cut 4 bases from V and 11 bases from J; bases unmatched to any gene: 16. This CDR3 is built from 16 residues. PCR was performed using 60 Vbeta and 13 Jbeta primers. The protocol was immunoSEQ multiplex PCR, while the TCRdb copy is restricted to in-frame clones and leaves out a portion. The data contain roughly 150,000 clones, roughly 80% of them singletons. Worth noting for this clone: What it binds is unknown.

The sequence derives from a man aged 35 to 55 in good health and CMV-seronegative. The specimen was PBMCs. The genes are TRBV19 and TRBJ1-5, with TRBD1 matching 8 bases. CDR3 in amino acids: CASSRAGTGGIRAQHF. In DNA form, the CDR3 reads TGTGCCAGTAGTAGGGCGGGGACAGGCGGGATCAGGGCCCAGCATTTT.